This TCR beta chain comes out of a study of cytotoxic CD8 clonotypes in ibrutinib-treated CLL. Study overall: Results showed roughly 25 partial and 2 complete responses; following median about 62 months, roughly 15 remained remitted, approximately 12 advanced. A mean of around 260,000 productive templates and 90,000 or so productive rearrangements was obtained per sample.

Clones were read by immunoSEQ multiplex PCR, and TCRdb kept only the in-frame ones, dropping some. Of 110,000 to 150,000 clones listed, approximately 75% are singletons. With respect to this clone: The antigen remains unidentified.

The CDR3 is 13 amino acids. V lost 1 base to trimming and J lost 5 bases, with 6 bases between them. Per the germline V gene, CDR1 is LNHNV and CDR2 is YYDKDF (reference sequence). Study-level points and caveats: Shared public clonotypes were rare, and on treatment they either got smaller or stayed the same. Patients had baseline clonality above age-matched healthy donors, and this clonality moved with circulating CD8+ T-cell counts.

The TCR sequence derives from a human donor with chronic lymphocytic leukemia. The sequences come from PBMCs, collected after 12 months of ibrutinib treatment. The chain combines TRBV15 with TRBJ2-1; D is uncertain. The CDR3 reads CATSRVLNNEQFF. CDR3 DNA sequence: TGTGCCACCAGCAGAGTCCTTAACAATGAGCAGTTCTTC. Looking up the rest from reference TRBV15 and TRBJ2-1 gives the full variable domain: DAMVIQNPRYQVTQFGKPVTLSCSQTLNHNVMYWYQQKSSQAPKLLFHYYDKDFNNEADTPDNFQSRRPNTSFCFLDIRSPGLGDTAMYLCATSRVLNNEQFFGPGTRLTVL.